Listed below are T cell receptor beta chains from one sample, sequenced in a study of beta chain features in type 1 diabetes. This table comes from immunoSEQ multiplex PCR, and its TCRdb copy is limited to in-frame clones, with some not included. The sample carries over 650,000 clones, about 14% recorded once. The sample was naive CD4+ T cells from blood. The receptors come from a man aged 18 to 30 with type 1 diabetes. CDR3s include the opening cysteine and the closing phenylalanine or tryptophan. A D gene is named only where the DNA matches it firmly. Clone size is not always given. Where it is, it says once, few, many or a class for expanded clones.

TRBJ2-3	NA	TRBV4-2	NA	CASSQDRGAATQYF	TGTGCCAGCAGCCAAGATCGAGGAGCAGCTACGCAGTATTTT
TRBJ1-6	NA	TRBV14	few	CASSQQSSYNSPLHF	TGTGCCAGCAGCCAACAGAGCTCCTATAATTCACCCCTCCACTTT
TRBJ2-1	NA	TRBV2	few	CASSELASTGNEQFF	TGTGCCAGCAGTGAATTGGCCAGTACTGGTAATGAGCAGTTCTTC
TRBJ2-1	TRBD2	TRBV11-1	NA	CASRSTSGDNEQFF	TGTGCCAGCAGAAGTACTAGCGGGGACAATGAGCAGTTCTTC
TRBJ2-1	NA	TRBV19	NA	CASSGGSGASSYNEQFF	TGTGCCAGTAGTGGTGGAAGTGGGGCTAGTTCCTACAATGAGCAGTTCTTC
TRBJ1-1	NA	TRBV6-5	NA	CASSYSSGGNTEAFF	TGTGCCAGCAGTTACTCCTCAGGAGGGAACACTGAAGCTTTCTTT
TRBJ1-2	NA	TRBV10-3	NA	CAMSWGRDGYTF	TGTGCCATGTCTTGGGGTCGGGATGGCTACACCTTC
TRBJ2-7	TRBD2	TRBV7-2	few	CASSLSGRGSYEQYF	TGTGCCAGCAGCTTGTCAGGGAGGGGCTCCTACGAGCAGTACTTC
TRBJ2-5	NA	TRBV2	NA	CASSEGSRGETQYF	TGTGCCAGCAGTGAAGGCTCCCGCGGGGAGACCCAGTACTTC
TRBJ1-2	NA	TRBV30	NA	CAWEIGGMVYGYTF	TGTGCCTGGGAGATCGGAGGGATGGTCTATGGCTACACCTTC
TRBJ1-1	TRBD1	TRBV6-5	few	CASSSEGTGTNEAFF	TGTGCCAGCAGTTCCGAGGGGACAGGGACAAATGAAGCTTTCTTT
TRBJ1-2	NA	TRBV28	few	CASRVMGFYGYTF	TGTGCCTCCCGGGTTATGGGCTTCTATGGCTACACCTTC
TRBJ2-5	NA	TRBV7-2	few	CASGQARETQYF	TGTGCCAGCGGCCAAGCACGGGAGACCCAGTACTTC
TRBJ1-1	NA	TRBV6-5	NA	CASSFPQGQNTEAFF	TGTGCCAGCAGTTTCCCACAGGGTCAGAACACTGAAGCTTTCTTT
TRBJ2-7	TRBD2	TRBV7-9	NA	CATSQWEGVLYEQYF	TGTGCCACCTCCCAGTGGGAGGGCGTCCTCTACGAGCAGTACTTC
TRBJ1-1	TRBD1	TRBV9	NA	CASSPSRGTEAFF	TGTGCCAGCAGCCCCTCCAGGGGGACTGAAGCTTTCTTT
TRBJ2-7	NA	TRBV28	NA	CASRVGQRLSYEQYF	TGTGCCAGCCGAGTAGGACAGCGACTTTCCTACGAGCAGTACTTC
TRBJ1-2	TRBD1	TRBV4-3	NA	CASSPGQGGMYGYTF	TGCGCCAGCAGCCCGGGACAGGGGGGAATGTATGGCTACACCTTC
TRBJ2-3	TRBD2	TRBV28	few	CASSLLAGGKNTQYF	TGTGCCAGCAGCTTACTAGCGGGCGGTAAGAATACGCAGTATTTT
TRBJ2-5	NA	TRBV6-6	once	CASTQNTQGTQYF	TGTGCCAGCACCCAAAACACCCAGGGTACCCAGTACTTC
TRBJ2-5	TRBD2	TRBV4-3	NA	CASSRGTSAETQYF	TGCGCCAGCAGCCGAGGGACTAGCGCAGAGACCCAGTACTTC